This T cell receptor beta chain was retrieved from a study of cytomegalovirus exposure and HLA in healthy donors. Profiled with immunoSEQ multiplex PCR; TCRdb holds only in-frame clones, not every one. This sample carries hundreds of thousands of clones, 80% to 90% of them seen once, and the ten largest clones take roughly 0.75%. Germline V lookup: CDR1 MNHNS, CDR2 SASEGT. This CDR3 has 11 residues. Trimming cost V 7 bases and J 4 bases, with 8 bases left between them. The TCR was taken from a woman aged 18 to 35 in good health and CMV-seronegative. Specimen: PBMCs. The V and J genes are TRBV6-1 and TRBJ2-7, with D unclear. In DNA, the CDR3 is TGTGCCAGCATGCTAGGATACGAGCAGTACTTC. This codes for CASMLGYEQYF.